These 13 T cell receptor beta chains share one sample of origin, sequenced in a study of blood T cells in healthy people across ages. Through a sample-barcoded 5' primer and a J-beta primer mix, a second PCR was run for roughly 6 to 12 cycles. TCRdb passed the 5' RACE reads through MiXCR, listing each CDR3 protein once. The data contain 1.5 million to 2 million distinct CDR3 sequences, 49% of them seen just once; the ten biggest clones take up about 2.1%. The specimen sequenced was blood. Receptors originate from a woman aged 40-49 years in good health.

This chain links TRBV4-3 with TRBJ1-4, with a possible D match to TRBD1 (5 bases). Germline-derived CDR1 and CDR2 are LGHNA and YSLEER. V lost 1 base and J lost 7, with 16 bases in between. This CDR3 comprises 16 residues. The DNA for the CDR3 is TGCGCCAGCAGCCAAGGGCCAGGGAGGCGAGGTGAAAAACTGTTTTTT. Translation gives CASSQGPGRRGEKLFF.

This clonotype was counted a few times. The chain couples TRBV4-3 to TRBJ2-7; the D gene is possibly TRBD1 (5 bases). CDR1 is LGHNA and CDR2 is YSLEER in the germline V gene. V lost 2 bases and J 1 base, leaving 18 bases between the germline ends. The CDR3 runs 17 residues. The CDR3 reads CASSQRLNLDTSYEQYF. For the CDR3, the DNA is TGCGCCAGCAGCCAACGATTGAACCTGGACACATCCTACGAGCAGTACTTC.

The V and J genes are TRBV4-3 and TRBJ1-1; TRBD1 matches at 7 bases. The CDR3 totals 15 residues. The trim removed 2 bases at V and 1 base at J, leaving 4 bases unmatched. The germline gives CDR1 LGHNA, CDR2 YSLEER. The DNA for the CDR3 is TGCGCCAGCAGCCAACAGGGACAGTCGAACACTGAAGCTTTCTTT. Amino acid sequence: CASSQQGQSNTEAFF.

V is TRBV5-4 and J is TRBJ2-5, with 7 bases that match TRBD2. CDR1 is SGHNT, CDR2 YYREEE, per germline (reference sequence). V lost 5 bases to trimming and J lost 11 bases; unmatched junction nucleotides: 18. There are 15 residues in the CDR3. The CDR3 loop reads CASRSEDRLGREQYF. The CDR3, as DNA: TGTGCCAGCAGAAGCGAAGACCGCTTGGGGCGGGAGCAGTACTTC.

Concerning this clonotype itself: This likely traces to a read error, being one base from a far larger clone. The genes are TRBV28 and TRBJ2-5, with a possible D match to TRBD1 (5 bases). The better agreement between TRBJ2-7 and the DNA end casts doubt on the J call. The CDR3 runs to 12 residues. Per germline, CDR1 MDHEN and CDR2 SYDVKM. The CDR3 DNA sequence: TGTGCCAGCAGGTTAAGGGGTTACGAGCAGTACTTC. Encoded protein: CASRLRGYEQYF.

The rearrangement links TRBV6-2 or TRBV6-3 to TRBJ2-6, with TRBD1 as a possible D gene (6 bases). The CDR3 is 16 residues long. Trimming removed 6 bases from V and 3 bases from J, with 15 bases in between. Per germline, CDR1 MNHEY and CDR2 SVGEGT. The chain's CDR3 is CASSQGGNHGANVLTF. DNA of the CDR3: TGTGCCAGCAGCCAAGGGGGAAATCATGGGGCCAACGTCCTGACTTTC.

The V gene is TRBV9, the J gene TRBJ2-1; D gene ambiguous. Trimming removed 7 bases at V and 2 bases at J, with 16 bases between. The CDR3 covers 15 residues. Germline CDR1 reads SGDLS; CDR2 reads YYNGEE. The chain's CDR3 is CASPTGSKTYNEQFF. The DNA for the CDR3 is TGTGCCAGCCCAACGGGCTCCAAGACCTACAATGAGCAGTTCTTC.

The chain is built from TRBV6-6 and TRBJ1-2; D is undetermined. V was trimmed by 2 bases and J by 7 bases, leaving 8 bases between them. The CDR3 spans 12 residues. Germline values: CDR1 MNHNY, CDR2 SVGAGI (reference sequence). The CDR3 spells CASSYEAFGYTF. The CDR3 DNA is TGTGCCAGCAGTTACGAAGCTTTTGGCTACACCTTC.

V gene TRBV15 combines with J gene TRBJ2-6, with D tentatively TRBD1 or TRBD2 (5 bases each). V was cut by 9 bases and J by 2 bases, with 17 bases left in between. The germline CDR1 and CDR2 sequences are LNHNV and YYDKDF (reference sequence). The CDR3 loop spans 16 amino acids. Written as DNA, the CDR3 is TGTGCCACAATGCTGGGGGACGTCGCTGGGGCCAACGTCCTGACTTTC. Protein: CATMLGDVAGANVLTF.

The chain links TRBV7-2 to TRBJ2-5; TRBD2 is a possible D gene (5 bases). Germline CDR1 SGHTA, CDR2 FQGNSA. CDR3 length: 15 amino acids. The germline V and J ends were trimmed by 2 bases and 1 base, with 11 bases remaining between them. CDR3 bases: TGTGCCAGCAGCTTAATTGGACTTTCCCAAGAGACCCAGTACTTC. It yields the protein CASSLIGLSQETQYF.

This clonotype was counted only a few times. The DNA of the CDR3 is TGTGCCAGCAGCTCAAACCGGGGGACAGGGAACACTGAAGCTTTCTTT. The encoded protein is CASSSNRGTGNTEAFF. The chain joins TRBV7-2 to TRBJ1-1, with 8 bases aligning to TRBD1. Germline lookup yields CDR1 SGHTA and CDR2 FQGNSA. This CDR3 is 16 amino acids long. The junction had 8 bases not matched to a gene; V was cut back by 4 bases and J by 1 base.

The rearrangement uses TRBV7-2 and TRBJ2-3; TRBD2 aligns across 13 bases. Germline V gene lookup returns CDR1 SGHTA and CDR2 FQGNSA. This CDR3 contains 18 residues. After removal of 5 bases from V and 2 bases from J, the junction contained 10 bases not matched to a gene. The CDR3 reads CASSRTSGGDDTTDTQYF. DNA of the CDR3: TGTGCCAGCAGCCGAACTAGCGGGGGGGATGACACCACAGATACGCAGTATTTT.

The chain links TRBV3-1 to TRBJ1-2; tentative D call: TRBD1 (5 bases). The length of the CDR3 is 15 residues. The germline gives CDR1 LGHDT, CDR2 YNNKEL (reference sequence). V was pared by 1 base and J by 1 base, with 10 bases between. CDR3 nucleotide sequence: TGTGCCAGCAGCCAAGGGAGGGGCCTTAACTATGGCTACACCTTC. Translated: CASSQGRGLNYGYTF.